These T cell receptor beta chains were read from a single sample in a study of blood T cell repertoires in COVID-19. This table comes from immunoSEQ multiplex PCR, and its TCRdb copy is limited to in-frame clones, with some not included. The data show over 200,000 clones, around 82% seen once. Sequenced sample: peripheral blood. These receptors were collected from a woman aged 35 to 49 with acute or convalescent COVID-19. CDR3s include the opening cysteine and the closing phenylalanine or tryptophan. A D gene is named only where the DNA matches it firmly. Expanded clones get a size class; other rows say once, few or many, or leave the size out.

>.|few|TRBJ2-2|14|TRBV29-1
TGCAGCGGGATGATAGCGACGAACACCGGGGAGCTGTTTTTT
CSGMIATNTGELFF
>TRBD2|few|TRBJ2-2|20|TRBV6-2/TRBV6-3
TGTGCCAGCAGTTACCCGGTCAAAAGACTAGCGGGTTCGAACACCGGGGAGCTGTTTTTT
CASSYPVKRLAGSNTGELFF
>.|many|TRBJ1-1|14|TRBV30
TGTGCCTGGAGTGGTGGGGCGTCCCAGGCTGAAGCTTTCTTT
CAWSGGASQAEAFF
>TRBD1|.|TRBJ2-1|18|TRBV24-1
TGTGCCACCAGTGATCAGACACAGGGGGCTAGTTCCTACAATGAGCAGTTCTTC
CATSDQTQGASSYNEQFF
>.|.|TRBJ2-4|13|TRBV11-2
TGTGCCAGCGCGGTTTCGGGTAAAAACATTCAGTACTTC
CASAVSGKNIQYF
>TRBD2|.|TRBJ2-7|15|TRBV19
TGTGCCAGTAGTAGGGGACTAGCGGGGCCCTACGAGCAGTACTTC
CASSRGLAGPYEQYF
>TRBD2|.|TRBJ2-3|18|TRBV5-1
TGCGCCAGCAGCCGAACCGGGACTAGCGGGTCCACCACAGATACGCAGTATTTT
CASSRTGTSGSTTDTQYF
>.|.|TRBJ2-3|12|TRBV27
TGTGCCAGCGCCGCTGAGGCAGATACGCAGTATTTT
CASAAEADTQYF
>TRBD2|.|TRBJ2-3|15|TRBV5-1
TGCGCCAGCAGCTTGTCTAGCGGGAGCACAGATACGCAGTATTTT
CASSLSSGSTDTQYF
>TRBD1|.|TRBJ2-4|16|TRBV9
TGTGCCAGCAGCGCTATCGCTAGGACAGGGGGAAACATTCAGTACTTC
CASSAIARTGGNIQYF
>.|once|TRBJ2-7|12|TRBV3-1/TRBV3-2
TGTGCCAGCAGTTCGCGGCCCCACGAGCAGTACTTC
CASSSRPHEQYF